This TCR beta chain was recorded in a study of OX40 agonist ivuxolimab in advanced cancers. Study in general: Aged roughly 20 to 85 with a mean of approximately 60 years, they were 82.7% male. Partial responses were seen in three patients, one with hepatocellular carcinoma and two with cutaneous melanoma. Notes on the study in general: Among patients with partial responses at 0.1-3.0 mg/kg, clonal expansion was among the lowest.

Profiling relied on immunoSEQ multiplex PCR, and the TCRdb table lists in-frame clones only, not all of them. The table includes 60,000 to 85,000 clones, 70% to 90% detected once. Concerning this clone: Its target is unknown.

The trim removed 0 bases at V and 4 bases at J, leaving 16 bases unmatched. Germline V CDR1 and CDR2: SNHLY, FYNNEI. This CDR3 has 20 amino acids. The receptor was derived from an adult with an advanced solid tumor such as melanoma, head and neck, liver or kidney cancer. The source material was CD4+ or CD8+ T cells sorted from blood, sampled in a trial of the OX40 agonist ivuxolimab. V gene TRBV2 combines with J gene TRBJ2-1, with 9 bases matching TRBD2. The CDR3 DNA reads TGTGCCAGCAGTGAAGCGGGCAGAACCGCCCCTAGCGGGAAGTACAATGAGCAGTTCTTC. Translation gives CASSEAGRTAPSGKYNEQFF.